This TCR beta chain was documented in a study of T-cell memory formation after mild COVID-19. TCRdb independently ran MiXCR on the 5' RACE reads; one entry per CDR3 protein. Of roughly 580,000 distinct CDR3 sequences listed, over 15% were seen once; the top ten hold more than 10%. Study-wide results and limits: Pre-infection memory already had some responding clones, implying cross-reactive memory joined.

Germline CDR1 is SGHRS and CDR2 is YFSETQ. V lost 1 base and J 0 bases, leaving 8 bases between the germline ends. The CDR3 totals 15 residues. This clonotype showed up just a few times. Its target is unknown. Sample: PBMCs or a T cell subset sorted from them (not recorded which). This TCR derives from an adult woman who had mild COVID-19 (a few samples of this study predate the infection). Cell type and time point are not known. The chain carries TRBV5-1 and TRBJ2-1; no clear D gene. The CDR3: CASSLMPSSYNEQFF. The CDR3 nucleotides are TGCGCCAGCAGCTTGATGCCTAGCTCCTACAATGAGCAGTTCTTC.